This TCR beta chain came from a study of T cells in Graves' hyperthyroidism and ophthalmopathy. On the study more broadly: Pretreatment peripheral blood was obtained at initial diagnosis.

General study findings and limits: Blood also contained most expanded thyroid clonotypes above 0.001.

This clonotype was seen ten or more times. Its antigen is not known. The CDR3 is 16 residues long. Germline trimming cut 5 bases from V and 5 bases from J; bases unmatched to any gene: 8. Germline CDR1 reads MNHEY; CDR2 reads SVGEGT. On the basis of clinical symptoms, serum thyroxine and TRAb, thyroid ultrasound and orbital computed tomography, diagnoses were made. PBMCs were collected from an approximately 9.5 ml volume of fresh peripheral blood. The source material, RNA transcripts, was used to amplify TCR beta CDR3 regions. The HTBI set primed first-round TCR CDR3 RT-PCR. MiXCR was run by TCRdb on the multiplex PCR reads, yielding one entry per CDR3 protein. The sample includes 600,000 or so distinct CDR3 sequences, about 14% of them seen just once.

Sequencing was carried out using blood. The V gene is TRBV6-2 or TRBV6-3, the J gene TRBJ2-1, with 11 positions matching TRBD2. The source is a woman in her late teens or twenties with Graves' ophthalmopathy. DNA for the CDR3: TGTGCCAGCAGTACCTACCTAGCGGGAGGTAACAATGAGCAGTTCTTC. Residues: CASSTYLAGGNNEQFF.